This is a list of T cell receptor beta chains from one sample in a study of shared T cell receptors in the human thymus. The assay was immunoSEQ multiplex PCR, and TCRdb's table has in-frame clones only and misses some. Of hundreds of thousands of clones in the sample, more than 75% were seen once. The data also belong to a second study, concerning human thymus T cells.

Source material: thymocytes. These receptors originate from a boy younger than two with a congenital heart defect. The CDR3 runs from the conserved cysteine through the conserved F or W. Each record gives: V gene, clone size, J gene, D gene, CDR3 protein, CDR3 DNA. A D gene is named only where the DNA matches it firmly. Rows give clone size only sometimes, using once, few, many, or a class for an expanded clone.

>TRBV4-2|-|TRBJ1-4|-
CASSQDGQLVATNEKLFF
TGTGCCAGCAGCCAAGACGGACAGTTGGTTGCAACTAATGAAAAACTGTTTTTT
>TRBV30|-|TRBJ2-3|TRBD2
CAWTPGLSSKPEDTQYF
TGTGCCTGGACCCCGGGACTATCGTCAAAACCCGAAGATACGCAGTATTTT
>TRBV6-1|-|TRBJ2-7|-
CASRCNKGDYEQYF
TGTGCCAGCAGATGCAACAAAGGGGACTACGAGCAGTACTTC
>TRBV30|few|TRBJ2-7|-
CAWRERYSYEQYF
TGTGCCTGGAGGGAGCGTTACTCCTACGAGCAGTACTTC
>TRBV2|-|TRBJ1-4|-
CASRAPPNEKLFF
TGTGCCAGCAGGGCCCCCCCCAATGAAAAACTGTTTTTT
>TRBV12-5|-|TRBJ2-7|TRBD2
CASGPSGGTSGRAAYEQYF
TGTGCTAGTGGCCCTTCTGGGGGGACTAGCGGGAGGGCCGCCTACGAGCAGTACTTC
>TRBV18|-|TRBJ2-3|TRBD2
CASSPRTSGPTDTQYF
TGTGCCAGCTCCCCGCGGACTAGCGGGCCCACAGATACGCAGTATTTT
>TRBV5-6|-|TRBJ2-5|TRBD2
CASRLAGGQETQYF
TGTGCCAGTCGACTAGCGGGAGGGCAAGAGACCCAGTACTTC
>TRBV18|-|TRBJ2-3|-
CASSPPGDSHTDTQYF
TGTGCCAGCTCACCACCCGGGGACTCGCACACAGATACGCAGTATTTT
>TRBV4-3|-|TRBJ2-5|-
CASSQDGQKETQYF
TGCGCCAGCAGCCAGGATGGACAGAAAGAGACCCAGTACTTC
>TRBV4-2|-|TRBJ2-7|-
CASSRLQTPSYEQYF
TGTGCCAGCAGCCGCTTACAGACACCCTCCTACGAGCAGTACTTC
>TRBV4-1|-|TRBJ2-3|TRBD1
CASSPKDRGPSTDTQYF
TGCGCCAGCAGCCCGAAAGACAGGGGCCCTAGCACAGATACGCAGTATTTT
>TRBV5-1|-|TRBJ2-3|TRBD1
CASSPIGQATDTQYF
TGCGCCAGCAGCCCGATTGGACAGGCTACAGATACGCAGTATTTT
>TRBV7-9|-|TRBJ1-1|-
CASSPPDSFMNTEAFF
TGTGCCAGCAGCCCCCCGGACAGCTTCATGAACACTGAAGCTTTCTTT
>TRBV27|-|TRBJ2-7|-
CASSLSGGASYEQYF
TGTGCCAGCAGTTTATCCGGGGGAGCGTCCTACGAGCAGTACTTC
>TRBV6-5|-|TRBJ2-5|TRBD2
CASSPKRGGGETQYF
TGTGCCAGCAGTCCCAAGCGGGGTGGGGGGGAGACCCAGTACTTC
>TRBV5-1|-|TRBJ2-7|TRBD2
CASSRGLAPTYEQYF
TGCGCCAGCAGCCGAGGACTAGCGCCCACCTACGAGCAGTACTTC
>TRBV10-3|few|TRBJ2-3|TRBD1
CAISDRGDTQYF
TGTGCCATCAGCGACAGGGGAGATACGCAGTATTTT
>TRBV18|-|TRBJ2-7|-
CASSLTQGFYEQYF
TGTGCCAGCTCCTTGACACAGGGTTTCTACGAGCAGTACTTC
>TRBV10-3|once|TRBJ2-3|-
CAISELTGFSYPGDTQYF
TGTGCCATCAGTGAGCTTACGGGATTTAGCTACCCTGGAGATACGCAGTATTTT
>TRBV30|-|TRBJ2-7|TRBD2
CAFQRTSGRLLYEQYF
TGTGCCTTTCAGAGGACTAGCGGGAGGCTCCTTTACGAGCAGTACTTC
>TRBV14|-|TRBJ2-3|-
CASSQDGTPATDTQYF
TGTGCCAGCAGCCAAGACGGGACACCGGCCACAGATACGCAGTATTTT
>TRBV7-7|-|TRBJ1-2|TRBD1
CASSSSTRDRGLPNYGYTF
TGTGCTAGCAGCTCTAGTACCCGGGACAGGGGGCTCCCTAACTATGGCTACACCTTC
>TRBV2|-|TRBJ2-7|TRBD1
CASSLSRDRATYEQYF
TGTGCCAGCAGCCTATCCCGGGACAGGGCTACCTACGAGCAGTACTTC
>TRBV25-1|once|TRBJ2-7|-
CASSGKTEQYF
TGTGCCAGCAGTGGGAAGACAGAGCAGTACTTC
>TRBV11-2|-|TRBJ1-4|TRBD1
CASSFPGQGIGEKLFF
TGTGCCAGCAGCTTCCCAGGACAGGGAATTGGGGAAAAACTGTTTTTT
>TRBV5-6|few|TRBJ2-7|TRBD2
CASSLGGLAGPFTYYEQYF
TGTGCCAGCAGCTTGGGTGGGCTAGCGGGACCCTTTACTTACTACGAGCAGTACTTC